This entry is about one T cell receptor beta chain. The data originate from a study of blood T cell repertoires in COVID-19. Study information: From T cells, B-cell-depleted T cells, or PBMCs came the material, which was cDNA or gDNA.

Germline values: CDR1 SEHNR, CDR2 FQNEAQ (reference sequence). This CDR3 contains 14 residues. V dropped 6 bases and J dropped 4; count of bases not matched to a gene: 3. Study processing details: Researchers report that nucleated cell counts were estimated from reference gene primer amplification. The repertoire was sequenced with immunoSEQ multiplex PCR; TCRdb's copy has only in-frame clones and lacks some. The DNA gave D and trimming, while V, J and clone size come from that table. The sample lists 250,000 to 300,000 clones, 80% to 90% occurring once. The sample taken for sequencing was peripheral blood. The V call is TRBV7-9, the J call TRBJ1-1; 12 positions agree with TRBD1. This TCR was sampled from an older woman with acute or convalescent COVID-19. The chain's CDR3 is CASSGTGGGTEAFF. Written as DNA, the CDR3 is TGTGCCAGCAGTGGGACAGGGGGCGGCACTGAAGCTTTCTTT. Together with reference TRBV7-9 and TRBJ1-1, the CDR3 gives the full variable domain: DTGVSQNPRHKITKRGQNVTFRCDPISEHNRLYWYRQTLGQGPEFLTYFQNEAQLEKSRLLSDRFSAERPKGSFSTLEIQRTEQGDSAMYLCASSGTGGGTEAFFGQGTRLTVV.